What follows is one T cell receptor (beta chain) and its context. Its antigen remains unidentified. The sample is drawn from a study of CD8+ T cells in alopecia areata. Findings of the study overall: Lesional scalp, especially alopecia totalis/universalis, showed higher clonality than normal scalp. Relative to mice, TCR sharing across patients was less clear, a difference possibly HLA-related.

Peripheral blood, together with lesional scalp punch biopsies, was collected from alopecia areata patients. Using a FACSAria, the CD4+ and CD8+ T cells were sorted from the PBMCs. RNA, once extracted, was reverse transcribed into cDNA for use as the sequencing template. Sequencing used immunoSEQ multiplex PCR; TCRdb keeps in-frame clones, though not all of them. The sample yields 160,000 or so clones, about 70% seen once. This CDR3 contains 15 residues. Trimming stripped 5 bases from V and 3 bases from J, with 16 bases between. The germline V gene has CDR1 MNHEY and CDR2 SVGAGI. The material sequenced was CD8+ T cells sorted from blood, taken at week 0. V usage is TRBV6-5 and J usage is TRBJ1-1; maybe TRBD1 (6 bases). This TCR was sampled from a human donor with alopecia areata. CDR3 bases: TGTGCCAGCAGTGACTACAGGGAGCGGGACACTGAAGCTTTCTTT. Translated: CASSDYRERDTEAFF.